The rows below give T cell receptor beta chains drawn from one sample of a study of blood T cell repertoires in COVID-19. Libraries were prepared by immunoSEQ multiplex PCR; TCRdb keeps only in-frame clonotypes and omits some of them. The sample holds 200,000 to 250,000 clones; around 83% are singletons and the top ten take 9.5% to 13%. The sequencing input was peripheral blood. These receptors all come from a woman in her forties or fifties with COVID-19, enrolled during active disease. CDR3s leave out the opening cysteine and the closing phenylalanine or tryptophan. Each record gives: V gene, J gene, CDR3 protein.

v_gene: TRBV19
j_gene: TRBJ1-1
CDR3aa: ASGGITEAF

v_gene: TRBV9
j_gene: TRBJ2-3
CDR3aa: ASSVDGGTDTQY

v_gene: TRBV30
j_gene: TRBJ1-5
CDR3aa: ASGGQGNQPQH

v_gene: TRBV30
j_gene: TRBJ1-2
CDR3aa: AWSVGAGFYGYT

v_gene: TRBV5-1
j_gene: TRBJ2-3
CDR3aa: ASSLKGPLSGGTDTQY

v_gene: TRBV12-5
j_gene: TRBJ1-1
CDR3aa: ASGPPGVNTEAF

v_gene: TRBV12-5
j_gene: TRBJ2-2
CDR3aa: ASGRDTNTGELF

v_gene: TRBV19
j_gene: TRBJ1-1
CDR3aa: ASRRQGPPNTEAF

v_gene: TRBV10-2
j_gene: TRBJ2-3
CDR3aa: ASKTGGTDTQY

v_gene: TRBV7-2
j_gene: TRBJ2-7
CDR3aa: ASSLQGTYEQY

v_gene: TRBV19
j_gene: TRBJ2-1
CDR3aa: ASSIAGWNEQF

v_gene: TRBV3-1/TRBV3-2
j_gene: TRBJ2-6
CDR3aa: ASSQVRGSGANVLT

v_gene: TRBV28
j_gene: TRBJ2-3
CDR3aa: ASSLGQTDTQY

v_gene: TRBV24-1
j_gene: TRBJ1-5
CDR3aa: ATSDGRQGSNQPQH

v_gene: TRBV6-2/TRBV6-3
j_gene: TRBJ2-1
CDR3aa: ASSYSLDIGAYNEQF

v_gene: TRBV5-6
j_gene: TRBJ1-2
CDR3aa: ASSRRANYGYT

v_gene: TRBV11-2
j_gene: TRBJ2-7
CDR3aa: ASREVADYEQY

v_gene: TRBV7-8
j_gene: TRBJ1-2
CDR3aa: ASSLDAGTGVWGYT

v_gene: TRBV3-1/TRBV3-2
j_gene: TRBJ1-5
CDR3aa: ASSQGGQGGNQPQH

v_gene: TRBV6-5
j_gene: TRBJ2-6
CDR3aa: ASSSVSGANVLT

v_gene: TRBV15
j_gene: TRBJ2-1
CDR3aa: ATSKGTGGEIEQF

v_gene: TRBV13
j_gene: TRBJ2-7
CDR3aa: ASSSQGYEQY

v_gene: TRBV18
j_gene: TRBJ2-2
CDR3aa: ASSPRQGVNTGELF

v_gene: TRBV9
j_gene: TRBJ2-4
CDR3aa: ASSVGVGGQGRLAKNIQY

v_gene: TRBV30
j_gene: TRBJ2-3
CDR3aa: AWSEPGQGPTDTQY

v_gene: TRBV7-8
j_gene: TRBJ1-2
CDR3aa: ASSFWGQGKSGYT

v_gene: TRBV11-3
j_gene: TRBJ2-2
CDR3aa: ASSISVNTGELF

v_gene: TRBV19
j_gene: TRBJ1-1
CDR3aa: ASKRGGTAF

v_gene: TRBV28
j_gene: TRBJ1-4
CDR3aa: ASSSVREKLF

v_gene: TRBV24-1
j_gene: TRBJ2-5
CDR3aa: ATSEGGETQY

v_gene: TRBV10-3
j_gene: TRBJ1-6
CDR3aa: AISGQRVSRSYNSPLH

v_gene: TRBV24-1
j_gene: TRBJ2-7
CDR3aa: ATTEVGQY

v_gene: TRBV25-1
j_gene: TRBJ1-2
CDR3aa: ASSESGGVYGYT

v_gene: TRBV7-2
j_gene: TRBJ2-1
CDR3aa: ASSLVRLAGGNEQF

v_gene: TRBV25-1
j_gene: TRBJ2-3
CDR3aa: ASRGASGGFTDTQY

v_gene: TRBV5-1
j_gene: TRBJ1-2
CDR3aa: ASSPDRNYGYT

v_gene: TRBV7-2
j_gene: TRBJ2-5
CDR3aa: ASSPNSGTGETQY

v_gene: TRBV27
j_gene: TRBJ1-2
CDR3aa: ASRDRGRGYGYT

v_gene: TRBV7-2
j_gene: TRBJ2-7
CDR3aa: ASSSLGGYEQY

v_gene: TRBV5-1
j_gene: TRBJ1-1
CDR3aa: ASSLETGDTEAF

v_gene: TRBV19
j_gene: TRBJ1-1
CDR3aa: ASRQGAEAF